This TCR beta chain originates from a study of vaccination and CD4 T cells after COVID-19. Study details: Collection of post-COVID samples occurred a median about 98 days after diagnosis, spanning a range of 35 to 161.

Treatment denoted: roughly ten-day PBMC culture with coronavirus spike peptide pools or control peptides (ViraFEST assay). This clonotype was detected a few times. Antigen: not known. V lost 1 base and J lost 2, with 14 bases in between. This CDR3 has 16 residues. Germline V CDR1 and CDR2: SEHNR, FQNEAQ (reference sequence). The assay that was used to sequence DNA from cultured CD4+ T cells was the Oncomine TCR Beta short-read assay. Via MiXCR, TCRdb re-called the PCR reads, giving one row per CDR3 protein. The sample includes fewer than 15,000 distinct CDR3 sequences, 40% to 55% of them seen just once.

This specimen was CD4+ T cells from blood, cultured in vitro, taken after SARS-CoV-2 vaccination. This TCR was recovered from a human donor who had recovered from COVID-19. The chain carries TRBV7-9 and TRBJ1-2; no reliable D call. CDR3 sequence (DNA): TGTGCCAGCAGCTTAGTACCCGTGACTATAAACTATGGCTACACCTTC. Amino acid sequence: CASSLVPVTINYGYTF.